This is a list of T cell receptor beta chains from one sample in a study of shared clonotypes between healthy human individuals. The data were produced by immunoSEQ multiplex PCR, yet TCRdb's version contains in-frame clones alone and is incomplete. The repertoire holds 2.5 million or so clones, around 94% seen once, with about 0.13% in the top ten. The specimen was naive CD4+ T cells sorted from blood. The source of these receptors is a man younger than 35 in good health. CDR3s include the opening cysteine and the closing phenylalanine or tryptophan. Each record gives: D gene, clone size, V gene, J gene, CDR3 DNA, CDR3 protein. The D gene is left open where the match is weak. The size entry is marked missing in some rows and otherwise reads once, few, many or a size class.

>.|.|TRBV25-1|TRBJ1-4
TGTGCCAGCAGTCCTTCCCCAGGGGAGAAGGGTGAAAAACTGTTTTTT
CASSPSPGEKGEKLFF
>TRBD1|.|TRBV7-9|TRBJ2-1
TGTGCCAGCAGCTTAGTGGCGCAGGGGGCGAATGAGCAGTTCTTC
CASSLVAQGANEQFF
>.|.|TRBV5-4|TRBJ2-7
TGTGCCAGCAGGCCCCCCGGCCAGCCCCACGAGCAGTACTTC
CASRPPGQPHEQYF
>TRBD2|.|TRBV27|TRBJ2-5
TGTGCCAGCAACCCGGGCGGGGGGGCGGAGACCCAGTACTTC
CASNPGGGAETQYF
>TRBD1|.|TRBV5-1|TRBJ2-7
TGCGCCAGCAGCTTCGACAGGGCCGAGCAGTACTTC
CASSFDRAEQYF
>TRBD1|.|TRBV27|TRBJ2-7
TGTGCCAGCAGATTACGTTGGACAGGGTCCTACGAGCAGTACTTC
CASRLRWTGSYEQYF
>TRBD2|.|TRBV9|TRBJ2-3
TGTGCCAGCAGCGTTAGCGGGCGCACAGATACGCAGTATTTT
CASSVSGRTDTQYF
>.|.|TRBV4-2|TRBJ2-5
TGTGCCAGCAGCCAAGGGGCGGGGCCTCAAGAGACCCAGTACTTC
CASSQGAGPQETQYF
>TRBD2|.|TRBV10-3|TRBJ2-5
TGTGCCATCAATAACGGACTAGCGGAAGAGACCCAGTACTTC
CAINNGLAEETQYF
>.|.|TRBV25-1|TRBJ1-4
TGTGCCAGCAGTGTCACTACGGCAAATTCTGAAAAACTGTTTTTT
CASSVTTANSEKLFF
>.|.|TRBV5-1|TRBJ2-7
TGCGCCAGCAGCCCTCATGGTACGGGGGCGCGGGGGCAGTACTTC
CASSPHGTGARGQYF
>.|.|TRBV7-2|TRBJ2-7
TGTGCCAGCAGCTTAGATCAGGTTCAGGGAAAGTACTTC
CASSLDQVQGKYF
>.|.|TRBV15|TRBJ1-1
TGTGCCACCAGCAGAGATAAGACCGCGAACACTGAAGCTTTCTTT
CATSRDKTANTEAFF
>TRBD1|.|TRBV19|TRBJ2-7
TGTGCCAGTAGCATGGGACAGTACTACGAGCAGTACTTC
CASSMGQYYEQYF
>TRBD2|.|TRBV30|TRBJ2-1
TGTGCCTGGAGTGTGGTGTTAGCGGGGGGTGAGCAGTTCTTC
CAWSVVLAGGEQFF
>.|.|TRBV19|TRBJ2-7
TGTGCCAGTAGTAGGGAAATCCCTCCCTACGAGCAGTACTTC
CASSREIPPYEQYF
>.|.|TRBV6-1|TRBJ2-2
TGTGCCAGCAGTGAACTTTGGTCGACCGGGGAGCTGTTTTTT
CASSELWSTGELFF
>.|few|TRBV19|TRBJ1-1
TGTGCCAGTAGTACCACTCCGGGAAATGAAGCTTTCTTT
CASSTTPGNEAFF
>.|.|TRBV11-2|TRBJ1-3
TGTGCCAGCAGCCTAACCCTCCGTGGAAACACCATATATTTT
CASSLTLRGNTIYF
>.|.|TRBV7-8|TRBJ2-1
TGTGCCAGCAGCCCAATGGGGACTGAGCAGTTCTTC
CASSPMGTEQFF